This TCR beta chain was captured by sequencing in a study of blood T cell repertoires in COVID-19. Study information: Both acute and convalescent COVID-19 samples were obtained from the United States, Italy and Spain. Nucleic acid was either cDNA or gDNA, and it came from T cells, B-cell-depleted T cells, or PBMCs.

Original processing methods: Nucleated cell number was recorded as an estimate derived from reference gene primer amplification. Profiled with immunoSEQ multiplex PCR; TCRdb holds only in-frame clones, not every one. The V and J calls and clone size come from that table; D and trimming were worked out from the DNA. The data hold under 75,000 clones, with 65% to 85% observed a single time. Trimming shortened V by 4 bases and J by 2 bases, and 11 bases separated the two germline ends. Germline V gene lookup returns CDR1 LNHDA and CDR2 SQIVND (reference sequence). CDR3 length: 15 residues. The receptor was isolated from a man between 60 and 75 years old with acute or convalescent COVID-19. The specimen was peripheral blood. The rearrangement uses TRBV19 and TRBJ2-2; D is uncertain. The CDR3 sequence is CASSKAGSNTGELFF. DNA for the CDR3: TGTGCCAGTAGTAAGGCAGGATCTAACACCGGGGAGCTGTTTTTT.